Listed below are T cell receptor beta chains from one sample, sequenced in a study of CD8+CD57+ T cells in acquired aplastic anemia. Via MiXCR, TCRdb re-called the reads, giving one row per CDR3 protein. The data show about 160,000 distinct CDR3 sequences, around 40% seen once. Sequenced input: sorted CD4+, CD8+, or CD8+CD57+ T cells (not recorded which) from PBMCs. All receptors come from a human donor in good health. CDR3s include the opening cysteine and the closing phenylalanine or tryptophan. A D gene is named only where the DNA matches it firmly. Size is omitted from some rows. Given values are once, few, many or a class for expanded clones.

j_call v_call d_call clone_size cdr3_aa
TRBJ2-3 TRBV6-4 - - CASSRTASTDTQYF
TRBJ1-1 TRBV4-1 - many CASSQGPSKAFF
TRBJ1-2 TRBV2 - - CASSDMRQGVNTF
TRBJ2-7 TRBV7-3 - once CASRTKQGTNYEQYF
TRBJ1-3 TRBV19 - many CASSGQRSSGNTIYF
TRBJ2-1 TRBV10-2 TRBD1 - CASSYSWHPGQGNNEQFF
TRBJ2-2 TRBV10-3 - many CAISEVEGALGGELFF
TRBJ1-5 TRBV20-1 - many CSARDASLGNQPQHF
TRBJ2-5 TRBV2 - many CASQATGTHRQETQYF
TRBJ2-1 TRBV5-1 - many CASSPTDRSYNEQFF
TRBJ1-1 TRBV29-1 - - CSVEDLQRNTEAFF
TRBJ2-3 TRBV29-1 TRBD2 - CSLAGLAGGTNTQYF
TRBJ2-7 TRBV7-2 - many CASRKNYEQYF
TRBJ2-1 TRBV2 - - CASTSFLYNEQFF
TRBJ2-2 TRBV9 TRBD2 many CASSAGTSGRAGELFF
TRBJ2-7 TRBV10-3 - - CAISESMGASYEQYF
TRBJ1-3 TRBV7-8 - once CASTEGNTIYF
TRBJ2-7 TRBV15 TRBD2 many CATSRDVNSGYEQYF
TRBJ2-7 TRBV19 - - CASSISVSYEQYF
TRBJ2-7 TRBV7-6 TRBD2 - CASSLAGLAGSSYEQYF
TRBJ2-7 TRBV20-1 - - CSAQTGLFPYEQYF
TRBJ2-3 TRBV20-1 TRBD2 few CSAPGAGGRTDTQYF
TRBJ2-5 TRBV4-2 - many CASSQDVGGPQETQYF
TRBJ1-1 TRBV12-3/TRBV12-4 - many CASSRGRLNTEAFF
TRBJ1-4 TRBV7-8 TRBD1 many CALGQGSSNEKLFF
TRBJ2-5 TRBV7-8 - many CASSSPTGEETQYF
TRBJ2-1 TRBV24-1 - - CATSDLRTTGSNEQFF
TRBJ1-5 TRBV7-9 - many CASSLVGGGNQPQHF
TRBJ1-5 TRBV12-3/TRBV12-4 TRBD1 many CASRYGTEGIESF
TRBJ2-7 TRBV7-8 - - CASSHGWGELYEQYF
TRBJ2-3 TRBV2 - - CASSSGVPTDTQYF
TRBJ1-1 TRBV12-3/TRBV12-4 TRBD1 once CASSKAGQGRDTEAFF
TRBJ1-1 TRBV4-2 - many CASSQDRSREAEAFF
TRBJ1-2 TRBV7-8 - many CASSFHGAVGYTF
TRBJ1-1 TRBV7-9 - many CASRRGPERGAKTEAFF
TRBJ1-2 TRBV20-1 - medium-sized CSARDATNYGYTF
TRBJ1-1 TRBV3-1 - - CASSRQGIGTEALF
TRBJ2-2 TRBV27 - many CASSLFSLDDTGELFF
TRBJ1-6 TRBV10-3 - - CAISESRVEDGSSPLHF
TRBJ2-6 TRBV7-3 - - CASSSPGGANVLTF
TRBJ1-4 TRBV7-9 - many CASSLVIVVDQGHEKLFF
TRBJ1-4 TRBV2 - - CASILFVGINEKLFF
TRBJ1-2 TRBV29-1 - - CSVVTAGGYTF
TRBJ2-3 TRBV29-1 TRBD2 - CSFRLAGGHSTDTQYF
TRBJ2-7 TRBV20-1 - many CSAPRGYEQHF
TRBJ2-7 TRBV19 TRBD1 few CASSMQTGAHHEQYF
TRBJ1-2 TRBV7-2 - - CASSLINYGYTF
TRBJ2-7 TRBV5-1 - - CASSSLQPYEQYF
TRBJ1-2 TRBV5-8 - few CASSPPSIYGYTF
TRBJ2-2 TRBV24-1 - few CATSDPTVNTGELFF
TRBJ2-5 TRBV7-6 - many CASSPTRGSWETQYF
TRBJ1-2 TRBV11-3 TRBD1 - CASSPGGGYGYTF
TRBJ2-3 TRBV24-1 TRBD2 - CATSDSGLAGTDTQYF
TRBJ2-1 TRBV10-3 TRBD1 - CAISDRQGTYNEQFF
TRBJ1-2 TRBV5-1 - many CASSRSDGERYTF
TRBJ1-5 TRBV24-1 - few CATSDTVGNQPQHF
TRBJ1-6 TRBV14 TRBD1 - CASSHTRTREGQGNSPLHF
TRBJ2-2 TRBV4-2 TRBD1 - CASSLRFLLRRTGGITGELFF
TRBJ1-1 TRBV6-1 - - CASSHLENTEAFF